This T cell receptor beta chain was sequenced in a study of T cells in Graves' hyperthyroidism and ophthalmopathy. Overall study context: Blood was drawn when the patient was first diagnosed and still untreated. Study-level results: Through a model of 13 V-J features, ophthalmopathy was separated from stable hyperthyroidism.

CDR1 is SGHRS and CDR2 is YFSETQ in the germline V gene. The length of the CDR3 is 13 residues. V gave up 4 bases and J gave up 5 bases, with 10 bases separating them. TCR beta CDR3 regions were amplified from RNA. A set of HTBI primers served as the primers for a first-round RT-PCR of the TCR CDR3. TCRdb independently ran MiXCR on the multiplex PCR reads; one entry per CDR3 protein. The sample carries a few hundred thousand distinct CDR3 sequences, around 15% recorded once. This clonotype has only a few counts. The antigen remains undetermined. Exclusion of a patient resulted from uncontrolled infection, other autoimmune disease, pregnancy or lactation. Fresh peripheral blood, 10 ml, yielded the PBMCs.

Material: blood. The TCR sequence derives from a woman aged 40 to 55 with Graves' hyperthyroidism. The chain links TRBV5-1 to TRBJ1-5, with a tentative D call TRBD1 (5 bases). CDR3 DNA: TGCGCCAGCAGCCTCTCGACAGATCAGCCCCAGCATTTT. Translated: CASSLSTDQPQHF.